These T cell receptor beta chains were read from a single sample in a study of graft-versus-host responses after intestinal transplantation. Produced via immunoSEQ multiplex PCR; TCRdb's table is partial and in-frame only. Of about 39,000 clones listed, 93% were seen once; the top ten hold 21%. The antigens these receptors bind are not known. This specimen consisted of unstimulated CD8+ T cells sorted from spleen or lymph node cells, obtained before transplant. These receptors all come from a human donor who was the organ donor for an intestinal transplant. The CDR3 runs from the conserved cysteine through the conserved F or W. The order of the fields is V gene, J gene, D gene, CDR3 protein, CDR3 DNA. The D gene is left open where the match is weak.

TRBV27	TRBJ2-1	.	CASSYGSYNEQFF	TGTGCCAGCAGTTATGGCAGTTACAATGAGCAGTTCTTC
TRBV6-1	TRBJ2-2	.	CASSEGVYTGELFF	TGTGCCAGCTCGGAGGGAGTTTACACCGGGGAGCTGTTTTTT
TRBV4-3	TRBJ2-7	.	CASSQDTSYEQYF	TGCGCCAGCAGCCAAGATACGTCCTACGAGCAGTACTTC
TRBV4-1	TRBJ1-5	.	CASSQLGQGYQPQHF	TGCGCCAGCAGCCAGCTGGGGCAGGGGTATCAGCCCCAGCATTTT
TRBV11-2	TRBJ2-4	.	CASSYRQGRDIQYF	TGTGCCAGCAGTTATAGACAGGGGAGGGACATTCAGTACTTC
TRBV13	TRBJ2-3	.	CASSFLASFGSQDTQYF	TGTGCCAGCAGCTTTCTAGCGTCTTTTGGGTCGCAAGATACGCAGTATTTT
TRBV29-1	TRBJ2-1	TRBD2	CSVGDSGSSYNEQFF	TGCAGCGTTGGGGATAGCGGGAGCTCCTACAATGAGCAGTTCTTC
TRBV6-5	TRBJ1-1	.	CASSEDRSGTEAFF	TGTGCCAGCAGTGAAGACAGAAGTGGCACTGAAGCTTTCTTT
TRBV6-1	TRBJ2-3	.	CASSDLGGVTDTQYF	TGTGCCAGCAGTGACCTAGGGGGGGTCACAGATACGCAGTATTTT
TRBV28	TRBJ2-7	.	CASSLLGATYEQYF	TGTGCCAGCAGTTTATTGGGCGCAACCTACGAGCAGTACTTC
TRBV4-3	TRBJ2-7	.	CASSQRTGLLTYEQYF	TGCGCCAGCAGCCAAAGGACAGGACTACTTACCTACGAGCAGTACTTC
TRBV5-4	TRBJ2-1	TRBD1	CASSFDRAWGDEQFF	TGTGCCAGCAGTTTCGACAGGGCTTGGGGCGATGAGCAGTTCTTC
TRBV4-1	TRBJ1-5	TRBD1	CASSQESRGPEVGNQPQHF	TGCGCCAGCAGCCAAGAGAGTAGGGGGCCCGAAGTCGGCAATCAGCCCCAGCATTTT
TRBV2	TRBJ2-2	.	CASSTSGGRNTGELFF	TGTGCCAGCAGTACATCTGGGGGCAGAAACACCGGGGAGCTGTTTTTT
TRBV4-3	TRBJ2-3	TRBD2	CASSQESLAGDTQYF	TGCGCCAGCAGCCAAGAGTCACTAGCGGGGGATACGCAGTATTTT
TRBV27	TRBJ2-7	.	CASSFGGVNEQYF	TGTGCCAGCAGTTTCGGGGGAGTCAACGAGCAGTACTTC